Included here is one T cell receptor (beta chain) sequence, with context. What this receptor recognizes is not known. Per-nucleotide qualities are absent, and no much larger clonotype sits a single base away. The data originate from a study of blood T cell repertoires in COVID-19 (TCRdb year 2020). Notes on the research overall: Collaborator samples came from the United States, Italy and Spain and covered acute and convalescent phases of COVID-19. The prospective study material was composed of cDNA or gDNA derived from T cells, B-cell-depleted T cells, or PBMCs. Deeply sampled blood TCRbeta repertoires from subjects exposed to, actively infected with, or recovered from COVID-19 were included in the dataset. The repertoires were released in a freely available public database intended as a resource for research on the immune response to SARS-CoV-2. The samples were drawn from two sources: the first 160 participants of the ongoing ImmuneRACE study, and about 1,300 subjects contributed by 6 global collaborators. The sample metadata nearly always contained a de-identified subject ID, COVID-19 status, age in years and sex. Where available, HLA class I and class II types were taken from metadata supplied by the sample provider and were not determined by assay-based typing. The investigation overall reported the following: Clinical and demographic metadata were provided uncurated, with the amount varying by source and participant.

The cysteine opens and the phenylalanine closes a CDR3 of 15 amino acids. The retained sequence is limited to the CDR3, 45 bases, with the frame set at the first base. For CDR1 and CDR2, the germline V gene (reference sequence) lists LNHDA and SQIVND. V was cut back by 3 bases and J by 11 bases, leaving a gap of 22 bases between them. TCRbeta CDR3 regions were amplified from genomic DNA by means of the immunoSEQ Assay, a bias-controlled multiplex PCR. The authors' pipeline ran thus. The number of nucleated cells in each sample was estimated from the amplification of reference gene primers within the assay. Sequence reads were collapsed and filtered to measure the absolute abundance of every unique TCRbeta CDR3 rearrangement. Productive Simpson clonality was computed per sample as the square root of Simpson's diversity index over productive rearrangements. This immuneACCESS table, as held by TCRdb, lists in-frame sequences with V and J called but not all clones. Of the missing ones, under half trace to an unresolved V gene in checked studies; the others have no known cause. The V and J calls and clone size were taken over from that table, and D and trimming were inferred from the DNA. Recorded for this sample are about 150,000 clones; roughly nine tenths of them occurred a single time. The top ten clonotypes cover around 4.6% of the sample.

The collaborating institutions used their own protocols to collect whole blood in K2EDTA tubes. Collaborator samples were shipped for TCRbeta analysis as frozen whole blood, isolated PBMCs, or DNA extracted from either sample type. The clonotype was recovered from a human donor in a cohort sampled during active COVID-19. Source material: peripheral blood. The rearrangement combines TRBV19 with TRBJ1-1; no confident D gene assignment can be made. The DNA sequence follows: TGTGCCAGTAGTATTCGCCCGGTGACGGCTCGAGGGGCTTTCTTT. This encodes CASSIRPVTARGAFF.